These T cell receptor beta chains were read from a single sample in a study of control samples from healthy donors and cancer patients. The data were produced by immunoSEQ multiplex PCR, yet TCRdb's version contains in-frame clones alone and is incomplete. The sample contains some 140,000 clones, around nine tenths of which appear only once. Sequences were obtained from blood. The source of these receptors is a man aged 25-45 years in good health. Both conserved end residues are part of each CDR3. Fields, in order: V gene, J gene, D gene, CDR3 length, clone size, CDR3 DNA, CDR3 protein. The D gene is left open where the match is weak. Only some rows state a clone size, as once, few, many or a class for expanded clones.

>TRBV28|TRBJ2-3|.|18|once
TGTGCCAGCACCGAGAGGGGAGGCGGCGACAGGGGCACAGATACGCAGTATTTT
CASTERGGGDRGTDTQYF
>TRBV28|TRBJ2-7|.|14|.
TGTGCCACGGTCCCTCCCGTGGAGGGCCGTGAGCAGTACTTC
CATVPPVEGREQYF
>TRBV14|TRBJ2-1|TRBD2|20|.
TGTGCCAGCAGCCCGAGACTAGCGGGAGGGACCATGAGCTCCTACAATGAGCAGTTCTTC
CASSPRLAGGTMSSYNEQFF
>TRBV7-2|TRBJ1-3|.|14|once
TGTGCCAGCAGCGCGGACAGCTCTGGAAACACCATATATTTT
CASSADSSGNTIYF
>TRBV27|TRBJ2-4|TRBD1|18|.
TGTGCCAGCAGTTTATCGTTAAGACAGGGGATGTTGAAAAACATTCAGTACTTC
CASSLSLRQGMLKNIQYF
>TRBV4-3|TRBJ2-3|TRBD2|18|.
TGCGCCAGCAGCCCTGGAGCAGGCCGAGCGGGACTCACAGATACGCAGTATTTT
CASSPGAGRAGLTDTQYF
>TRBV29-1|TRBJ2-3|.|10|once
TGCAGCGTTCTCACAGATACGCAGTATTTT
CSVLTDTQYF
>TRBV19|TRBJ2-1|TRBD2|12|few
TGTGCCAGTAGTATTGGGGCGGGAGTGTCGTTCTTC
CASSIGAGVSFF
>TRBV7-2|TRBJ1-2|.|14|.
TGTGCCAGCAGCTTAGTTCGGGGGAACTATGGCTACACCTTC
CASSLVRGNYGYTF
>TRBV12-3/TRBV12-4|TRBJ1-2|TRBD1|13|.
TGTGCCAGCAGGAAACAGGGGGAGCGAGGGTACACCTTC
CASRKQGERGYTF
>TRBV6-2/TRBV6-3|TRBJ2-1|.|15|.
TGTGCCAGCAGTTACTCAACGGAGGGTGGAGGAGAGCAGTTCTTC
CASSYSTEGGGEQFF
>TRBV19|TRBJ2-3|TRBD2|15|.
TGTGCCAGTAGCCCCTGGACTAGCGGCACAGATACGCAGTATTTT
CASSPWTSGTDTQYF
>TRBV6-2/TRBV6-3|TRBJ2-1|.|17|.
TGTGCCAGCAGTTACTCGAAGCGGACTAATAGCCACAATGAGCAGTTCTTC
CASSYSKRTNSHNEQFF
>TRBV6-5|TRBJ2-2|.|15|.
TGTGCCAGCAGTTACGAAGCGCCAAACACCGGGGAGCTGTTTTTT
CASSYEAPNTGELFF
>TRBV6-6|TRBJ2-1|.|11|once
TGTGCCAGCAGTGGGTCGGATGAGCAGTTCTTC
CASSGSDEQFF
>TRBV6-6|TRBJ1-5|TRBD1|14|.
TGTGCCAGCGTGGGACAGGGTGCGGGACAGCCCCAGCATTTT
CASVGQGAGQPQHF
>TRBV28|TRBJ1-2|TRBD1|14|.
TGTGCCAGTTACCGGGACAGGATGTACTATGGCTACACCTTC
CASYRDRMYYGYTF
>TRBV30|TRBJ2-1|.|11|.
TGTGCCTGGAGTGGACAGGATGAGCAGTTCTTC
CAWSGQDEQFF
>TRBV19|TRBJ1-1|.|11|.
TGTGCCAGTAGGACGGACAGTGAAGCTTTCTTT
CASRTDSEAFF
>TRBV30|TRBJ2-1|.|16|.
TGTGCCTGGAGGAGGGAGATTAGCGGAATCTACAATGAGCAGTTCTTC
CAWRREISGIYNEQFF
>TRBV6-4|TRBJ2-3|.|14|.
TGTGCCAGCGGTGGGGGGGGCCCCACAGATACGCAGTATTTT
CASGGGGPTDTQYF
>TRBV2|TRBJ2-3|.|13|.
TGTGCCAGCAATCTAGTCGGCACAGATACGCAGTATTTT
CASNLVGTDTQYF
>TRBV28|TRBJ1-1|.|14|.
TGTGCCAGCAGTTCCTCCGGTACTGAACGGGAAGCTTTCTTT
CASSSSGTEREAFF
>TRBV30|TRBJ2-5|.|13|.
TGTGCCTGGAGAGTCGACAGACAAGAGACCCAGTACTTC
CAWRVDRQETQYF
>TRBV18|TRBJ2-5|TRBD2|15|.
TGTGCCAGCTCACCAGCGGGAGCTCGGGGAGAGACCCAGTACTTC
CASSPAGARGETQYF
>TRBV3-1/TRBV3-2|TRBJ2-5|.|11|.
TGTGCCAGCAGCCGAAGGGAGACCCAGTACTTC
CASSRRETQYF
>TRBV12-3/TRBV12-4|TRBJ2-5|.|13|once
TGTGCCAGCAGTTTTAGGGGCGGGGAGACCCAGTACTTC
CASSFRGGETQYF
>TRBV6-5|TRBJ2-7|TRBD1|13|.
TGTGCCAGCGGGGCAGGGGGTATCTACGAGCAGTACTTC
CASGAGGIYEQYF
>TRBV6-9|TRBJ2-1|.|12|.
TGTGCCACCGAGGTAGAGTCTAATGAGCAGTTCTTC
CATEVESNEQFF
>TRBV7-2|TRBJ1-6|TRBD1|15|.
TGTGCCAGCAGCTTAGTCGGACAGGGGACTTCACCCCTCCACTTT
CASSLVGQGTSPLHF
>TRBV6-5|TRBJ2-7|TRBD1|13|.
TGTGCCAGCAGCCCGGGACAGGTCTACGAGCAGTACTTC
CASSPGQVYEQYF
>TRBV7-9|TRBJ2-1|.|16|.
TGTGCCAGCAGCTTAGTCGGTGGGCTCCAAAGCAATGAGCAGTTCTTC
CASSLVGGLQSNEQFF
>TRBV7-9|TRBJ1-1|.|14|.
TGTGCCAGCAGCGGGATGAGGAGGGACACTGAAGCTTTCTTT
CASSGMRRDTEAFF
>TRBV6-5|TRBJ2-3|TRBD1|15|once
TGTGCCAGCAGCCTAGGGGGACAGGGATCAGATACGCAGTATTTT
CASSLGGQGSDTQYF
>TRBV7-9|TRBJ1-2|.|13|once
TGTGCCAGCAGCTTAGGATTTTCCTATGGCTACACCTTC
CASSLGFSYGYTF
>TRBV3-1/TRBV3-2|TRBJ1-2|.|15|.
TGTGCCAGCAGACCCCTAGGACAGTCTAACTATGGCTACACCTTC
CASRPLGQSNYGYTF
>TRBV19|TRBJ1-1|.|15|.
TGTGCCAGTAGTATATGGGGTTTTAGGGACACTGAAGCTTTCTTT
CASSIWGFRDTEAFF
>TRBV27|TRBJ2-5|TRBD2|14|.
TGTGCCAGCAGTCTTTTCTCCGGGAGGGAGACCCAGTACTTC
CASSLFSGRETQYF
>TRBV11-1|TRBJ1-4|.|15|.
TGTGCCAGCAGCAGAGGGACGGATTATAATGAAAAACTGTTTTTT
CASSRGTDYNEKLFF
>TRBV7-2|TRBJ2-7|TRBD1|14|.
TGTGCCAGCACCCCTGGACAGGTCTCCTACGAGCAGTACTTC
CASTPGQVSYEQYF
>TRBV27|TRBJ1-1|.|18|.
TGTGCCAGCAGTTCCAACCCCCCTGCACAGGGTAGGGACACTGAAGCTTTCTTT
CASSSNPPAQGRDTEAFF